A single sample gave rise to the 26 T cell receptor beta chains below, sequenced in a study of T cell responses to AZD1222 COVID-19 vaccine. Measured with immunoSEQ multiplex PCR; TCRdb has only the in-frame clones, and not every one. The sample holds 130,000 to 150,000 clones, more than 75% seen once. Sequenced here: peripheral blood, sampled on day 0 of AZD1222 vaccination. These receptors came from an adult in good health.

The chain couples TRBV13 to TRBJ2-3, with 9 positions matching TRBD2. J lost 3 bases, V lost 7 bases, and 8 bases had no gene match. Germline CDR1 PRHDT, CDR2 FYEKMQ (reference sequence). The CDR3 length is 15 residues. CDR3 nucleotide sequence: TGTGCCAGCACCGTTAGCGGGAGCATGACAGATACGCAGTATTTT. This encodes CASTVSGSMTDTQYF. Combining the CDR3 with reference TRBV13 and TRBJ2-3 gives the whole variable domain AAGVIQSPRHLIKEKRETATLKCYPIPRHDTVYWYQQGPGQDPQFLISFYEKMQSDKGSIPDRFSAQQFSDYHSELNMSSLELGDSALYFCASTVSGSMTDTQYFGPGTRLTVL.

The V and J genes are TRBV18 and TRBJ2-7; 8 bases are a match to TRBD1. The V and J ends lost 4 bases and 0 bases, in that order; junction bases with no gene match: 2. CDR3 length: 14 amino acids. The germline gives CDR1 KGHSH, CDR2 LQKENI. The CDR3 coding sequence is TGTGCCAGCTCACAGGGGACAGGCTCCTACGAGCAGTACTTC. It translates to CASSQGTGSYEQYF.

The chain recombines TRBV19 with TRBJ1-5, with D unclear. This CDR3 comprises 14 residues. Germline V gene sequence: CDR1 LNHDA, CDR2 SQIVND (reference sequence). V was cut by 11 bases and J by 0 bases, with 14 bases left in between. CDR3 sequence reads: CAAEDFYSNQPQHF. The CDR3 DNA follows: TGTGCCGCCGAGGACTTCTATAGCAATCAGCCCCAGCATTTT.

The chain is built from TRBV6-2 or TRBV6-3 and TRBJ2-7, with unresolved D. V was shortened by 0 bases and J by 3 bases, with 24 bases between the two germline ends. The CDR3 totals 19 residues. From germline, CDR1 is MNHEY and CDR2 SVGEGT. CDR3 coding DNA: TGTGCCAGCAGTTACTCGGAACGGGTCTCAACCTTACTCCACTACGAGCAGTACTTC. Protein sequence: CASSYSERVSTLLHYEQYF.

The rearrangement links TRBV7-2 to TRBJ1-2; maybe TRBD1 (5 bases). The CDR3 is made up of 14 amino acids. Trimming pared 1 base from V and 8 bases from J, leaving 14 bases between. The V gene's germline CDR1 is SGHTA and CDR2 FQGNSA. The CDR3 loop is CASSLGGTMRGYTF. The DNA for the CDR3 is TGTGCCAGCAGCTTAGGGGGGACGATGCGGGGCTACACCTTC.

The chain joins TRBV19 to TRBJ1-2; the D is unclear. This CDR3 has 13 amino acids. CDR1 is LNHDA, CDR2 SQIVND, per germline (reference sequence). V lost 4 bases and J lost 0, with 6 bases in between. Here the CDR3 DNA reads TGTGCCAGTAGTACAACAGCTAACTATGGCTACACCTTC. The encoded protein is CASSTTANYGYTF.

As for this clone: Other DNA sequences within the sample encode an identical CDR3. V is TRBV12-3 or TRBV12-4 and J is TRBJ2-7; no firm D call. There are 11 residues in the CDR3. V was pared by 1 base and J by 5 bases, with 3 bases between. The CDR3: CASSLGNEQYF. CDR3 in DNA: TGTGCCAGCAGTTTAGGAAACGAGCAGTACTTC.

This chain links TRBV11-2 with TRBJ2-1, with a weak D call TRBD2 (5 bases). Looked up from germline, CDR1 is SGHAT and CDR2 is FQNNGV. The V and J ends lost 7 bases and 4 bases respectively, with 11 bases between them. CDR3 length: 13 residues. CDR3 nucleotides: TGTGCCAGCAAAACCGGGATATACAATGAGCAGTTCTTC. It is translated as CASKTGIYNEQFF.

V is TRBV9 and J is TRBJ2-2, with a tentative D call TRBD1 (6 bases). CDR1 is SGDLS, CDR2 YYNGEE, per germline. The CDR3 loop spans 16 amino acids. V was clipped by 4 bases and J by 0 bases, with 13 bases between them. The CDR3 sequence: CASSRGGGANTGELFF. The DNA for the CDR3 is TGTGCCAGCAGCAGGGGTGGGGGCGCGAACACCGGGGAGCTGTTTTTT. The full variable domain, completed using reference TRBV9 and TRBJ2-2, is DSGVTQTPKHLITATGQRVTLRCSPRSGDLSVYWYQQSLDQGLQFLIQYYNGEERAKGNILERFSAQQFPDLHSELNLSSLELGDSALYFCASSRGGGANTGELFFGEGSRLTVL.

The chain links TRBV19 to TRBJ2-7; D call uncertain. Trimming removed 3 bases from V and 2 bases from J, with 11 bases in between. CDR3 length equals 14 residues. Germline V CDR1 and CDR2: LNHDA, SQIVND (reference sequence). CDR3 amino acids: CASSMGLRTYEQYF. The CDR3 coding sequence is TGTGCCAGTAGTATGGGGTTACGGACCTACGAGCAGTACTTC.

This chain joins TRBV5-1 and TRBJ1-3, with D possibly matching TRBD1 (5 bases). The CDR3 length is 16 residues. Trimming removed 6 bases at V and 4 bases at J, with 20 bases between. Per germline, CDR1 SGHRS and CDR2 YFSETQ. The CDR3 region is CASKRDLARDGNTIYF. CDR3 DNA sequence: TGCGCCAGCAAACGAGATCTGGCCAGGGACGGAAACACCATATATTTT. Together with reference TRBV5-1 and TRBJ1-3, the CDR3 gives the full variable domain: KAGVTQTPRYLIKTRGQQVTLSCSPISGHRSVSWYQQTPGQGLQFLFEYFSETQRNKGNFPGRFSGRQFSNSRSEMNVSTLELGDSALYLCASKRDLARDGNTIYFGEGSWLTVV.

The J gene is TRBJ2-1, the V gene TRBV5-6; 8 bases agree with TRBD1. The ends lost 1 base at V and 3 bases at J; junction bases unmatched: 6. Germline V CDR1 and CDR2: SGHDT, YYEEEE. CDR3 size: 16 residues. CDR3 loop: CASSLRAGGYYNEQFF. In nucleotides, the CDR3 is TGTGCCAGCAGCTTGAGGGCAGGGGGCTACTACAATGAGCAGTTCTTC.

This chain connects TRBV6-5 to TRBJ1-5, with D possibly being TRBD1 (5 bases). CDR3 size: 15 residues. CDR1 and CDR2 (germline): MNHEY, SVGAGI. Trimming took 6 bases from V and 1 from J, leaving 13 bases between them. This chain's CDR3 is CASSPEGTSNQPQHF. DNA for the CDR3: TGTGCCAGCAGCCCCGAGGGGACGAGCAATCAGCCCCAGCATTTT.

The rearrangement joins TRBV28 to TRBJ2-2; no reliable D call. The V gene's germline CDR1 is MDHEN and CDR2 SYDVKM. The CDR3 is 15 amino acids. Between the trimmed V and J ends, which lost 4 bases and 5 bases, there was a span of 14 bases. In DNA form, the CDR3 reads TGTGCCAGCAGTTCCCCTCGGTTATTAACCGGGGAGCTGTTTTTT. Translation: CASSSPRLLTGELFF.

The CDR3 DNA follows: TGCAGTGCTAGTAGTAGTCAGAACACTGAAGCTTTCTTT. Its protein product is CSASSSQNTEAFF. This chain connects TRBV20-1 to TRBJ1-1; D is uncertain. This CDR3 has 13 residues. Per the germline V gene, CDR1 is DFQATT and CDR2 is SNEGSKA (reference sequence). V was trimmed by 3 bases and J by 1 base, leaving 9 bases between them.

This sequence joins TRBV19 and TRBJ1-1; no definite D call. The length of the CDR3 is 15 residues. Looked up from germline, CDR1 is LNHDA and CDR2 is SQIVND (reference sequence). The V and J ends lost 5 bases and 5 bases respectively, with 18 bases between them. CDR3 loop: CASSPRALPGTEAFF. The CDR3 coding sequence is TGTGCCAGTAGTCCCCGGGCCCTCCCGGGGACTGAAGCTTTCTTT.

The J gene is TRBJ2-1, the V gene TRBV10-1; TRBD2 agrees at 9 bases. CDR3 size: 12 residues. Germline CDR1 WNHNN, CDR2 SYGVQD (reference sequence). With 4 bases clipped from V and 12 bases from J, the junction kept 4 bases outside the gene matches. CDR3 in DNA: TGCGCCAGCAGTGGACCTAGCGGGGTGCAGTTCTTC. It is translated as CASSGPSGVQFF.

In DNA, the CDR3 is TGCGCCAGCAGCCAAGATAGGGGGGCGCAGACTGAAGCTTTCTTT. Residues: CASSQDRGAQTEAFF. The chain joins TRBV4-3 to TRBJ1-1; weak D call: TRBD1 (6 bases). This CDR3 comprises 15 residues. From germline, CDR1 is LGHNA and CDR2 YSLEER. V was trimmed by 0 bases and J by 5 bases, leaving 13 bases between them.

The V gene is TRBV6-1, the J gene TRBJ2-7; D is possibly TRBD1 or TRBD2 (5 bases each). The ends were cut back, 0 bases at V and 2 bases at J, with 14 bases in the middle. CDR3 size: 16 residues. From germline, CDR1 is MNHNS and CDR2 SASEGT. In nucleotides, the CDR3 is TGTGCCAGCAGTGAAGCGCTATTTCGGGACGCCTACGAGCAGTACTTC. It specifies CASSEALFRDAYEQYF.

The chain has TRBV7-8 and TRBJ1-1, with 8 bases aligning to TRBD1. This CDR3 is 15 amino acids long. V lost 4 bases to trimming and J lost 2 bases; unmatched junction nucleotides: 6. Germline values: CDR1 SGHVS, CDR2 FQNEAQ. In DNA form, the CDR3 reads TGTGCCAGCAGCTCCGGGACAGGCTTAAACACTGAAGCTTTCTTT. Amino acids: CASSSGTGLNTEAFF.

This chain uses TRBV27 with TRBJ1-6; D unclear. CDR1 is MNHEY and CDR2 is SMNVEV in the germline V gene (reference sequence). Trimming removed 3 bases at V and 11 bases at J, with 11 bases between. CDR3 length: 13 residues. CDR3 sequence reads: CASSFGVMAPLHF. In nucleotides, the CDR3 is TGTGCCAGCAGTTTTGGGGTGATGGCACCCCTCCACTTT.

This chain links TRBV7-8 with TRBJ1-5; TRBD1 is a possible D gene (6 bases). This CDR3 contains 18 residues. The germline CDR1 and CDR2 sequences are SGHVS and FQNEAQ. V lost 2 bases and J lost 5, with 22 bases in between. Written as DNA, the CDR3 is TGTGCCAGCAGCTTATCGAGCTCATTCCGGGACACCCATCAGCCCCAGCATTTT. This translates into CASSLSSSFRDTHQPQHF.

The CDR3 reads CASSATGTSGSQETQYF. As DNA, the CDR3 is TGTGCCAGCAGCGCGACGGGGACTAGCGGGAGTCAAGAGACCCAGTACTTC. This chain joins TRBV9 and TRBJ2-5, with 14 bases matching TRBD2. In germline, CDR1 is SGDLS, CDR2 YYNGEE. This CDR3 comprises 17 residues. V was pared by 3 bases and J by 2 bases, with 6 bases of the junction left unmatched.

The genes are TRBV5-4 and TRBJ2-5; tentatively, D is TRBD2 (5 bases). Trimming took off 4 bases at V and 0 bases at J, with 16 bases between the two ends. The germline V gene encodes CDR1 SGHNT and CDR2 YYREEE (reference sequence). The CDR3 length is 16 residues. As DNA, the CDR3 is TGTGCCAGCAGCGCCTCCGGAGGATTCTACCAAGAGACCCAGTACTTC. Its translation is CASSASGGFYQETQYF.

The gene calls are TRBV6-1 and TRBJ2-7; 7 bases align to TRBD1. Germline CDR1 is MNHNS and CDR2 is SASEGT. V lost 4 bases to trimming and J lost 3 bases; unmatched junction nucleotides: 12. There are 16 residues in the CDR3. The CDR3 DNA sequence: TGTGCCAGCAGTGTTTCTCGGGGACAGAGACTCTACGAGCAGTACTTC. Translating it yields CASSVSRGQRLYEQYF.

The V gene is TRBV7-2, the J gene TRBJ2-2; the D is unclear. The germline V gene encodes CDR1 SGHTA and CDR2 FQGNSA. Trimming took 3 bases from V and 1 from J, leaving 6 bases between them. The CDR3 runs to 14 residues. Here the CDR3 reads CASSFDWNTGELFF. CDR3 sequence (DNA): TGTGCCAGCAGCTTCGATTGGAACACCGGGGAGCTGTTTTTT. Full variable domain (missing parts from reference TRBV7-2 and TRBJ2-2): GAGVSQSPSNKVTEKGKDVELRCDPISGHTALYWYRQSLGQGLEFLIYFQGNSAPDKSGLPSDRFSAERTGGSVSTLTIQRTQQEDSAVYLCASSFDWNTGELFFGEGSRLTVL.